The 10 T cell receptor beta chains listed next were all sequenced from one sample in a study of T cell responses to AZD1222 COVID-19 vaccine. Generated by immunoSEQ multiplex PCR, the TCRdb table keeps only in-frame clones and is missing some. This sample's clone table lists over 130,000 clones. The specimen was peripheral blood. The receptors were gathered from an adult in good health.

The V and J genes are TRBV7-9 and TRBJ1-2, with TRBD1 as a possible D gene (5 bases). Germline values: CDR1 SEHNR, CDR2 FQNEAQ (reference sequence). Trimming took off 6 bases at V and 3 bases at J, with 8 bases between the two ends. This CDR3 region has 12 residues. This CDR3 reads CASSTGDYGYTF. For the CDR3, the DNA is TGTGCCAGCAGTACAGGAGACTATGGCTACACCTTC.

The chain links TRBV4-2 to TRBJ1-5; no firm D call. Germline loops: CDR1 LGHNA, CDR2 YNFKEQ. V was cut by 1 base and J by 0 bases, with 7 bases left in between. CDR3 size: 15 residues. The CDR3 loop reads CASSQGENSNQPQHF. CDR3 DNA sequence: TGTGCCAGCAGCCAAGGAGAAAATAGCAATCAGCCCCAGCATTTT.

CDR3 nucleotide sequence: TGCAGCGTTGAAGATAACAGGCTTAACTATGGCTACACCTTC. Translating gives CSVEDNRLNYGYTF. V usage is TRBV29-1 and J usage is TRBJ1-2; tentative D call: TRBD1 (5 bases). Germline-derived CDR1 and CDR2 are SQVTM and ANQGSEA. The CDR3 has 14 amino acids. The V end lost 0 bases, the J end lost 1 base, and 9 bases lay between the germline ends.

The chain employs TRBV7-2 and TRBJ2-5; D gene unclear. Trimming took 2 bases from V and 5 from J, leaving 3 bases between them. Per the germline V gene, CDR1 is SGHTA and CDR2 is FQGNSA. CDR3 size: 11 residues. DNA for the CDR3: TGTGCCAGCAGCTTAACGGAGACCCAGTACTTC. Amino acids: CASSLTETQYF.

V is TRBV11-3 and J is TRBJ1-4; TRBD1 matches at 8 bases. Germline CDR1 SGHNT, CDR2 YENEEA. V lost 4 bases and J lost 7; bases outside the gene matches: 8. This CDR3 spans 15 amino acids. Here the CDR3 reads CASSSRDRSAEKLFF. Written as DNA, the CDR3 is TGTGCCAGCAGCTCACGGGACAGGAGTGCTGAAAAACTGTTTTTT. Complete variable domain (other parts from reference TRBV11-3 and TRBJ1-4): EAGVVQSPRYKIIEKKQPVAFWCNPISGHNTLYWYLQNLGQGPELLIRYENEEAVDDSQLPKDRFSAERLKGVDSTLKIQPAELGDSAVYLCASSSRDRSAEKLFFGSGTQLSVL.

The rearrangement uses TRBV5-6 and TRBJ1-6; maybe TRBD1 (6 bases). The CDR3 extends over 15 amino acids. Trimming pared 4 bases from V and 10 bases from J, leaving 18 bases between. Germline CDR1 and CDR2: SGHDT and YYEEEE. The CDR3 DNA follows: TGTGCCAGCAGCCCAAGGGACACGGCCTTCTCACCCCTCCACTTT. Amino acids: CASSPRDTAFSPLHF.

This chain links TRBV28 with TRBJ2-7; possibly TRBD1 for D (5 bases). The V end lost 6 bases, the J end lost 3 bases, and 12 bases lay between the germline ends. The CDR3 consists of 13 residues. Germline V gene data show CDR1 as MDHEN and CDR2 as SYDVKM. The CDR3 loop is CASRLSGNYEQYF. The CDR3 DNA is TGTGCCAGCAGACTCTCAGGGAACTACGAGCAGTACTTC.

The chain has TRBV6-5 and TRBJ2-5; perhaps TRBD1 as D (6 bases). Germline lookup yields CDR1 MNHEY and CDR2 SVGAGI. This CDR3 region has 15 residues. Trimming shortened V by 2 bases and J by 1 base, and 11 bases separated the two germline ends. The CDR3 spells CASSYRTEFQETQYF. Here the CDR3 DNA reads TGTGCCAGCAGTTACCGGACAGAGTTCCAAGAGACCCAGTACTTC.

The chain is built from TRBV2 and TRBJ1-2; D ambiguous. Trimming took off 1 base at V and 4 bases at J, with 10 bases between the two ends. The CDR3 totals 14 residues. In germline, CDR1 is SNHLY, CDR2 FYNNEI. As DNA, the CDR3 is TGTGCCAGCAGTGAAGAAACAGCTGGCTATGGCTACACCTTC. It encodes CASSEETAGYGYTF. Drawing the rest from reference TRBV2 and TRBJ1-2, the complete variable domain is EPEVTQTPSHQVTQMGQEVILRCVPISNHLYFYWYRQILGQKVEFLVSFYNNEISEKSEIFDDQFSVERPDGSNFTLKIRSTKLEDSAMYFCASSEETAGYGYTFGSGTRLTVV.

The CDR3 region is CATSRDRAGNEKLFF. DNA of the CDR3: TGTGCCACCAGCAGAGATAGGGCAGGGAATGAAAAACTGTTTTTT. The gene calls are TRBV15 and TRBJ1-4; the D gene is possibly TRBD1 (5 bases). The CDR3 runs to 15 residues. Deletions cut 0 bases from V and 5 bases from J, with 10 bases between. Per the germline V gene, CDR1 is LNHNV and CDR2 is YYDKDF (reference sequence).